This T cell receptor beta chain was profiled in a study of siplizumab effects on memory and regulatory T cells. Overall study findings and caveats: Tregs proliferating in siplizumab cultures lacked confirmation of their suppressive function.

As regards this clone: Its target is unknown. At one end, the junction sequence differs from germline, possibly due to a read error.

Here immunoSEQ multiplex PCR was the method, and the copy in TCRdb shows in-frame clones only, minus some. The repertoire has 90,000 to 110,000 clones, 92% of them found once; the top ten carry around 0.75%. The origin of this receptor is a human donor in good health. Sequenced sample: Tregs sorted from blood.

The chain's CDR3 is CASCIPGQGGTEAFF. CDR3 coding DNA: TGTGCCAGTTGTATTCCGGGACAGGGAGGCACTGAAGCTTTCTTT. This rearrangement joins TRBV19 to TRBJ1-1; TRBD1 agrees at 9 bases. The CDR3 is made up of 15 amino acids. The germline gives CDR1 LNHDA, CDR2 SQIVND (reference sequence).